This TCR beta chain derives from a study of T cell responses to AZD1222 COVID-19 vaccine listed by TCRdb under 2021. About the full investigation: AZD1222 recipients given second doses at about 4 weeks or at about 12 weeks were pooled, since spike-specific TCR depth and breadth were not found to differ between the two schedules. A total of over 230 trial participants underwent TCR sequencing, of whom more than 200 had received two doses of AZD1222 and roughly 26 had received two doses of the MenACWY control vaccine. Trial participants were enrolled into age subgroups of 18-55, 56-69 and 70-plus years, which contained about 150, 28 and 57 TCR-sequenced participants, respectively.

The CDR3 contains 14 residues, cysteine and phenylalanine counted. Solely the CDR3 DNA is kept, with 42 bases framed from the first base. Trimmed from V: 8 bases; trimmed from J: 9 bases; junction bases lacking a gene match: 10. CDR1 and CDR2, looked up from the germline V gene (reference sequence), are MNHEY and SMNVEV. Overall study outcomes, separate from this receptor: Because no samples from the day 14 peak response were available, repertoires could be characterized only after the peak T cell response. Participants were mostly white British, with more females than males. The authors suggested clonal diversity may have been underestimated. The whole spike protein was spanned by vaccine-associated CD4 TCRs, and dominant responses were seen in regions 160-218 and 743-854. Spike-specific TCR breadth and depth rose significantly after two AZD1222 doses compared with day 0 and with MenACWY recipients. The 56-69-year group was small, and its depth increase did not reach significance, likely because of low power. Nearly half of unique spike-specific TCRs reportedly recognized epitopes outside regions mutated in the B.1.351 and B.1.1.7 variants. Only six AZD1222 recipients were SARS-CoV-2 seropositive at baseline, limiting conclusions about previously exposed vaccinees.

The CDR3 regions of human TCRbeta chains were analyzed by immunosequencing. In the authors' own workflow: Repertoire TCRs were checked for matches against a reference library of SARS-CoV-2-specific TCRs that had been generated using the MIRA antigen-specificity platform. Breadth was defined as the fraction of unique TCRs that were SARS-CoV-2-associated, and depth was defined as the fraction of total T cells that were SARS-CoV-2-associated. Using the MIRA data, each spike-specific TCR was assigned both to the spike region to which the TCR was reactive and to a CD4 or CD8 class. Log10-transformed breadth and depth values were compared by one-way ANOVA with Sidak's multiple comparisons tests. TCRdb retrieved this table from immuneACCESS and kept in-frame rearrangements only. Not all clones are present; in checked studies, unresolved V genes account for under half, and no reason is known for the remainder. V and J calls and clone size are those listed in that table; D and trimming were worked out from the DNA. The sample records about 160,000 clones, approximately 90% of which are singletons. Approximately 4.7% of the sample is in the top ten clones.

The sample's time point, from its label and the paper: baseline before first vaccination. The vaccinee samples were drawn from two UK trials, COV001 and COV002, one of which was a single-blind randomized controlled phase 2/3 trial testing AZD1222 (ChAdOx1 nCoV-19) in healthy adults. Trial participant PBMC samples were collected at day 0 and day 28 after the second dose for TCRbeta chain sequencing. Remarks on this clone: The target of this receptor is not known. Nothing much larger sits one base from this clone, and base qualities are not available.

The clonotype originates from an adult in good health. This receptor chain uses TRBV27 and TRBJ1-6; 7 nucleotides in the junction match TRBD1. The sample in question was peripheral blood, obtained on day 0 of AZD1222 vaccination. CDR3 protein: CASGSWDSGSPLHF. The DNA reads as follows: TGTGCCAGCGGCTCCTGGGACAGTGGTTCACCCCTCCACTTT.